Presented here are 2 T cell receptor beta chains from one specimen sequenced in a study of blood T cell repertoires in COVID-19. Only in-frame clones appear in the TCRdb table, and some are missing; sequencing was by immunoSEQ multiplex PCR. The sample carries under 250,000 clones, about four fifths recorded once. Sample: peripheral blood. All receptors come from a woman aged 25 to 39 who had recovered from COVID-19.

The CDR3 nucleotides are TGTGCCAGCAGCCCCAGGAGGATCTCCTACAATGAGCAGTTCTTC. This sequence encodes CASSPRRISYNEQFF. The chain has TRBV5-6 and TRBJ2-1, with a weak D call TRBD2 (5 bases). V lost 4 bases, J lost 0 bases, and 11 bases lay in between. This CDR3 has 15 amino acids. Germline loops: CDR1 SGHDT, CDR2 YYEEEE.

V and J are TRBV19 and TRBJ2-2, with 8 bases fitting TRBD1. The germline gives CDR1 LNHDA, CDR2 SQIVND (reference sequence). Trimming removed 4 bases from V and 8 bases from J; junction bases left unmatched: 6. The CDR3 has 14 amino acids. In DNA, the CDR3 is TGTGCCAGTAGTACCCAGGGGGCTGTGGGGGAGCTGTTTTTT. Translation: CASSTQGAVGELFF.